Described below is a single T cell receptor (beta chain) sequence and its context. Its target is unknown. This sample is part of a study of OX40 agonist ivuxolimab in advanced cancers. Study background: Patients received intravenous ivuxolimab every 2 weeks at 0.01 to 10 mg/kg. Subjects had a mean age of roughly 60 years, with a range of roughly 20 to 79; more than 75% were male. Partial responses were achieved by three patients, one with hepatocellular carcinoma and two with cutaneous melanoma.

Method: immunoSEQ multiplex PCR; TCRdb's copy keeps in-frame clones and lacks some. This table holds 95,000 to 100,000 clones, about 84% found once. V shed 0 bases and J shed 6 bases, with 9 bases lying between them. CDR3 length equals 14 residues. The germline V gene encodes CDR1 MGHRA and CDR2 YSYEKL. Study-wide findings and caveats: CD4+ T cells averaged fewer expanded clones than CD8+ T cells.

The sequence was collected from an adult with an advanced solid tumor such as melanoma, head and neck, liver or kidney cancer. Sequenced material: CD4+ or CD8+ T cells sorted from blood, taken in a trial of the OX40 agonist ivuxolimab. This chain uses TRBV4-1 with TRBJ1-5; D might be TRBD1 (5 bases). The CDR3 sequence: CASSQDIGAQPQHF. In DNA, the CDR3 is TGCGCCAGCAGCCAAGATATTGGGGCTCAGCCCCAGCATTTT.